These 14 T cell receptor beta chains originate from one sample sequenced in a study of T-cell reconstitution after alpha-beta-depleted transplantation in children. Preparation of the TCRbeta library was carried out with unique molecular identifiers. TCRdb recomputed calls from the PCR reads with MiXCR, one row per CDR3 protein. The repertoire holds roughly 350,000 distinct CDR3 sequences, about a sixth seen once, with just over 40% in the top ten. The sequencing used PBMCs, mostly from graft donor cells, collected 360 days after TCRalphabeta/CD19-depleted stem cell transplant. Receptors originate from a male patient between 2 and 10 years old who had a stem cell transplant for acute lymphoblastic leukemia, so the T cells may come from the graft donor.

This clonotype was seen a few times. CDR3 sequence: CASSHPPGTSGNPPGANVLTF. The CDR3 coding sequence is TGCGCCAGCAGCCACCCCCCCGGGACTAGCGGTAACCCCCCTGGGGCCAACGTCCTGACTTTC. The chain carries TRBV4-1 and TRBJ2-6, with TRBD2 matching over 11 bases. V lost 3 bases and J lost 2; bases outside the gene matches: 15. CDR3 length: 21 amino acids. From germline, CDR1 is MGHRA and CDR2 YSYEKL.

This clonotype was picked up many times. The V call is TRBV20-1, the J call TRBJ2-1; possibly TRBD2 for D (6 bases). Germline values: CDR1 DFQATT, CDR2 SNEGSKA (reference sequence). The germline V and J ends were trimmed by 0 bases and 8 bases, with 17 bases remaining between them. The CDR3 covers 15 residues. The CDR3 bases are TGCAGTGCTAGAGATCCCCGGACTATCGGGGATGAGCAGTTCTTC. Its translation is CSARDPRTIGDEQFF.

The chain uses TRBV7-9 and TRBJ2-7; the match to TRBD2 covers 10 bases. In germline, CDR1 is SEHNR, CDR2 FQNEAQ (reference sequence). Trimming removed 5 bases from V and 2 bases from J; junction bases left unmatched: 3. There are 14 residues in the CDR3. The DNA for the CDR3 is TGTGCCAGCAGCCATAGCGGGAGGCCCTACGAGCAGTACTTC. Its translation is CASSHSGRPYEQYF.

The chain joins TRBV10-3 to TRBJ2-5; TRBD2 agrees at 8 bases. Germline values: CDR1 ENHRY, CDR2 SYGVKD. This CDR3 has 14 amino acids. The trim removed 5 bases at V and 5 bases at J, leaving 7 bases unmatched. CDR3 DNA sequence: TGTGCCATCAGTAAAACGGGAGGGTCGGAGACCCAGTACTTC. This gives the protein CAISKTGGSETQYF.

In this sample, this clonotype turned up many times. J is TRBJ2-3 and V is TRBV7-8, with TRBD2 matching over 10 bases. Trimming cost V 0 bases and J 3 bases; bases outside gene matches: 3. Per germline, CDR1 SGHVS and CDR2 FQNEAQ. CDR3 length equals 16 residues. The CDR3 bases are TGTGCCAGCAGCTTAGCCGAGCGGGAGGGTACAGATACGCAGTATTTT. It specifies CASSLAEREGTDTQYF.

CDR3 DNA sequence: TGTGCCAGCAGCGTAGTTGGCGGGAAAGAGACCCAGTACTTC. Its translation: CASSVVGGKETQYF. The chain links TRBV9 to TRBJ2-5; D may be TRBD2 (6 bases). The CDR3 covers 14 residues. Germline V gene data show CDR1 as SGDLS and CDR2 as YYNGEE. Trimming removed 0 bases from V and 3 bases from J, with 9 bases in between.

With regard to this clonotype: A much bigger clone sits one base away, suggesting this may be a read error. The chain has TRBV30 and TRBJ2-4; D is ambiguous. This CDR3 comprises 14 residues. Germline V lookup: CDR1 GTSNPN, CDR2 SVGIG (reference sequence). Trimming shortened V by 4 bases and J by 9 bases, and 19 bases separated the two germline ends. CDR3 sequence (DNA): TGTGCCTGGATTGTACTACCCCCTATGTCCATTCAGTACTTC. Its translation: CAWIVLPPMSIQYF.

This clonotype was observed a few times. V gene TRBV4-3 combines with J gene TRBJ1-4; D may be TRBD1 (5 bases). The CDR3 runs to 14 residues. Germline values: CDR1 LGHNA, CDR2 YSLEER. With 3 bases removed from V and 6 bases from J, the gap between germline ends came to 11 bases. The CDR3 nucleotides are TGCGCCAGCAGCCAGTTTAGGGGAGATGAAAAACTGTTTTTT. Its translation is CASSQFRGDEKLFF.

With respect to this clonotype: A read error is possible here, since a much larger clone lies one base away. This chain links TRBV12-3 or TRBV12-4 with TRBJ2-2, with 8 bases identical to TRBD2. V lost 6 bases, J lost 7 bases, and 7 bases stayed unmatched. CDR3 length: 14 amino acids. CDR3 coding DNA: TGTGCCAGCAGAGGGGGACTAGGATACGGGGAGCTGTTTTTT. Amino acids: CASRGGLGYGELFF.

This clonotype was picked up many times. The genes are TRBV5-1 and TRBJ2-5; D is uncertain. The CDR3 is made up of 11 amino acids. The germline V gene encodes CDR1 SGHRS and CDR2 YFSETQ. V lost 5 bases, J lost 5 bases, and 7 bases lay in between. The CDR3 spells CASREQETQYF. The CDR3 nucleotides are TGCGCCAGCAGGGAGCAGGAGACCCAGTACTTC.

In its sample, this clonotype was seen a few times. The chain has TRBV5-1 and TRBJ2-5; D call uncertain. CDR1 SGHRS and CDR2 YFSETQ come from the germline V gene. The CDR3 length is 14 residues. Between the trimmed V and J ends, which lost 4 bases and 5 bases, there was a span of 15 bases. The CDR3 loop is CASSAGLIGETQYF. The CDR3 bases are TGCGCCAGCAGCGCCGGCCTTATAGGCGAGACCCAGTACTTC.

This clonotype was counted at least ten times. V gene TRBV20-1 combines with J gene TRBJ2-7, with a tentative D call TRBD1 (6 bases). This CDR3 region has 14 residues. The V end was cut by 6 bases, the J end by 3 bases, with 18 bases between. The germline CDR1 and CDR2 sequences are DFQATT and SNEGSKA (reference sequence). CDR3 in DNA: TGCAGTGCCGAGGCTCAGGGGCTTGTCTACGAGCAGTACTTC. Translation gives CSAEAQGLVYEQYF.

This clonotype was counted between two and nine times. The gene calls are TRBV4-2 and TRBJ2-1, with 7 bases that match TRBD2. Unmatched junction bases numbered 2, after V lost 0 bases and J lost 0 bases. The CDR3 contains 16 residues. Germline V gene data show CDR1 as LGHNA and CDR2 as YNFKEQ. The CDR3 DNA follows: TGTGCCAGCAGCCAAGATGAGCGGGACTCCTACAATGAGCAGTTCTTC. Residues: CASSQDERDSYNEQFF.

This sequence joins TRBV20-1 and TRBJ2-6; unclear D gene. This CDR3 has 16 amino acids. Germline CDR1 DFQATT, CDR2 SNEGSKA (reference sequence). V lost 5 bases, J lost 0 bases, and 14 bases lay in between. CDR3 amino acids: CSAPPARHSGANVLTF. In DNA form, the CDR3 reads TGCAGTGCTCCACCCGCCCGTCACTCTGGGGCCAACGTCCTGACTTTC.